These 16 T cell receptor beta chains were sequenced from one sample in a study of Graves' ophthalmopathy and Graves' hyperthyroidism. From RNA, the CDR3 regions of TCR beta chains were amplified and sequenced. The first round was an RT-PCR with HTBI primers, and the second round was a multiplex PCR. TCRdb re-analysed the multiplex PCR reads in MiXCR, keeping a single row per CDR3 protein. The table lists 560,000 or so distinct CDR3 sequences, about 35% of them singletons. Sequenced: peripheral blood or thyroid tissue (not recorded which). The receptor source for this set is an adult man with Graves' hyperthyroidism.

The V and J genes are TRBV7-9 and TRBJ1-1; 8 nucleotides align to TRBD1. CDR1 is SEHNR and CDR2 is FQNEAQ in the germline V gene (reference sequence). V lost 4 bases, J lost 7 bases, and 2 bases stayed unmatched. The CDR3 loop spans 12 amino acids. The CDR3 DNA reads as TGTGCCAGCAGCTCCGGACAGGGTGAAGCTTTCTTT. Amino acids: CASSSGQGEAFF.

This clonotype was counted many times. V and J are TRBV7-8 and TRBJ2-7; 11 bases align to TRBD1. CDR3 size: 15 residues. The germline gives CDR1 SGHVS, CDR2 FQNEAQ. V dropped 3 bases and J dropped 5; count of bases not matched to a gene: 6. The DNA of the CDR3 is TGTGCCAGCAGCTTTAGGACAGGGGGCATAGACGAGCAGTACTTC. Its protein product is CASSFRTGGIDEQYF. The full variable domain, in which reference TRBV7-8 and TRBJ2-7 provide the parts outside the CDR3, is GAGVSQSPRYKVAKRGQDVALRCDPISGHVSLFWYQQALGQGPEFLTYFQNEAQLDKSGLPSDRFFAERPEGSVSTLKIQRTQQEDSAVYLCASSFRTGGIDEQYFGPGTRLTVT.

This clonotype appeared many times. V and J are TRBV12-3 or TRBV12-4 and TRBJ1-2; the D gene is possibly TRBD1 (6 bases). Trimming took 9 bases from V and 4 from J, leaving 15 bases between them. This CDR3 is 13 amino acids long. The CDR3 loop reads CASTEGGSYGYTF. The CDR3, as DNA: TGTGCCAGTACAGAAGGGGGTAGCTATGGCTACACCTTC.

The J gene is TRBJ2-7, the V gene TRBV24-1; 11 nucleotides match TRBD1. The DNA end lines up better with TRBJ2-1; the J call may be wrong. The CDR3 loop spans 18 amino acids. Germline CDR1 KGHDR, CDR2 SFDVKD. The chain's CDR3 is CATSVSEGQGAGGNEQFF. CDR3 DNA: TGTGCCACCAGTGTCTCAGAAGGACAGGGGGCAGGTGGCAATGAGCAGTTCTTC.

In this sample, this clonotype turned up many times. This chain joins TRBV24-1 and TRBJ2-5, with D unclear. The V and J ends lost 5 bases and 3 bases respectively, with 9 bases between them. Germline V gives CDR1 KGHDR, CDR2 SFDVKD. CDR3 length equals 13 residues. CDR3 DNA: TGTGCCACCAGTGGGGAAGGAGAAGAGACCCAGTACTTC. Encoded protein: CATSGEGEETQYF.

On this clonotype: The germline gene is not matched at one end of the junction; a read error may be the cause. This chain connects TRBV7-9 to TRBJ2-2; tentatively, D is TRBD2 (6 bases). Germline CDR1 reads SEHNR; CDR2 reads FQNEAQ (reference sequence). CDR3 length: 17 amino acids. The CDR3 coding sequence is TGTGCCAGCAGCTCGCAGACAGAAGGAAAGAGGACCGGGGGGCTGTTTTTT. It yields the protein CASSSQTEGKRTGGLFF.

Many counts were recorded for this clonotype. V is TRBV10-3 and J is TRBJ1-1; no reliable D call. Germline V gene sequence: CDR1 ENHRY, CDR2 SYGVKD. V was pared by 0 bases and J by 5 bases, with 4 bases between. CDR3 length equals 12 residues. For the CDR3, the DNA is TGTGCCATCAGTGAGTCGACTACTGAAGCTTTCTTT. It specifies CAISESTTEAFF.

Notes on this clonotype: Being one base from a much bigger clone, this may be a read error. The V gene is TRBV9, the J gene TRBJ2-7; D is perhaps TRBD1 or TRBD2 (6 bases each). Looked up from germline, CDR1 is SGDLS and CDR2 is YYNGEE. This CDR3 is built from 14 residues. In DNA, the CDR3 is TGTGCCAGCAGCGTCGGGGGCCCGACCTACGAGCGGTACTTC. Encoded protein: CASSVGGPTYERYF.

There are many counts of this clonotype. The V call is TRBV2, the J call TRBJ1-1, with a tentative D call TRBD1 (6 bases). Germline V gene data show CDR1 as SNHLY and CDR2 as FYNNEI. CDR3 length: 14 residues. V lost 3 bases and J 5 bases, leaving 13 bases between the germline ends. The CDR3 spells CASSEQGSKTEAFF. DNA of the CDR3: TGTGCCAGCAGTGAGCAGGGGTCTAAGACTGAAGCTTTCTTT.

This clonotype occurred a few times. The chain joins TRBV5-5 to TRBJ2-7, with D perhaps TRBD1 (5 bases). Between the trimmed V and J ends, which lost 2 bases and 3 bases, there was a span of 12 bases. The CDR3 has 14 residues. Germline V gene lookup returns CDR1 SGHKS and CDR2 YYEKEE (reference sequence). As DNA, the CDR3 is TGTGCCAGCAGCTTCCGCCAGGGCTACTACGAGCAGTACTTC. It codes for CASSFRQGYYEQYF.

The chain couples TRBV29-1 to TRBJ2-3, with D perhaps matching TRBD1 or TRBD2 (5 bases each). This CDR3 is 14 amino acids long. V dropped 4 bases and J dropped 2 bases, with 13 bases sitting between them. Germline V gives CDR1 SQVTM, CDR2 ANQGSEA. The chain's CDR3 is CSVGVGTTTDTQYF. The CDR3 nucleotides read TGCAGCGTTGGGGTCGGGACCACCACAGATACGCAGTATTTT.

V is TRBV28 and J is TRBJ2-5, with D possibly being TRBD1 (7 bases). CDR1 is MDHEN and CDR2 is SYDVKM in the germline V gene. Trimming shortened V by 4 bases and J by 5 bases, and 20 bases separated the two germline ends. This CDR3 spans 16 amino acids. For the CDR3, the DNA is TGTGCCAGCAGTTCCCCGAGGGCAGGGGGGCTGGAGACCCAGTACTTC. It yields the protein CASSSPRAGGLETQYF.

This clonotype was seen just once. This may stem from a read error, because a much larger clone lies one nucleotide away. The rearrangement links TRBV7-9 to TRBJ2-7; 8 bases are shared with TRBD2. CDR1 SEHNR and CDR2 FQNEAQ come from the germline V gene (reference sequence). The CDR3 consists of 16 residues. V lost 5 bases, J lost 7 bases, and 16 bases stayed unmatched. The CDR3 is CASSRLGSGGKREQYF. The CDR3 coding sequence is TGTGCCAGCAGCCGGCTGGGCAGCGGGGGAAAGCGGGAGCAGTACTTC.

This clonotype has a count of ten or more. The chain employs TRBV11-2 and TRBJ1-2; weak D call: TRBD1 (6 bases). The V gene lost 3 bases and the J gene lost 6 bases, with 8 bases spanning the gap. CDR3 length: 12 amino acids. The germline V gene has CDR1 SGHAT and CDR2 FQNNGV. CDR3 DNA sequence: TGTGCCAGCAGCTTCCAGGGGAATGGCTACACCTTC. Its translation: CASSFQGNGYTF.

Concerning this clonotype: A read error may explain this, as a much larger clone is one base away. V usage is TRBV6-4 and J usage is TRBJ1-2; D possibly corresponds to TRBD1 (5 bases). Between the trimmed V and J ends, which lost 8 bases and 2 bases, there was a span of 6 bases. The CDR3 has 11 residues. The germline V gene has CDR1 MRHNA and CDR2 SNTAGT. The CDR3 nucleotides read TGTGCCAGCGGGGCAAACTATGGCTACACCTTC. Its translation: CASGANYGYTF.

This clonotype has at least ten counts. V gene TRBV7-9 combines with J gene TRBJ1-3; possibly TRBD1 for D (5 bases). This CDR3 contains 18 residues. V was clipped by 4 bases and J by 3 bases, with 22 bases between them. Per the germline V gene, CDR1 is SEHNR and CDR2 is FQNEAQ (reference sequence). CDR3 coding DNA: TGTGCCAGCAGCTCCCAGACAGTTTCGAGACTTATTGGAAACACCATATATTTT. Its protein product is CASSSQTVSRLIGNTIYF.